One sample yielded the 17 T cell receptor beta chains listed below, sequenced in a study of OX40 agonist ivuxolimab in advanced cancers. TCRdb's copy holds only in-frame clones and misses some; the assay was immunoSEQ multiplex PCR. The sample lists approximately 92,000 clones, roughly 95% occurring once. The specimen comprised CD4+ or CD8+ T cells sorted from blood, sampled in a trial of the OX40 agonist ivuxolimab. Every receptor here comes from an adult with an advanced solid tumor such as melanoma, head and neck, liver or kidney cancer.

This clone was seen only once. The genes are TRBV5-1 and TRBJ2-2; 8 nucleotides align to TRBD2. This CDR3 has 16 amino acids. With V trimmed by 4 bases and J by 4 bases, 9 bases remained unmatched. Germline V CDR1 and CDR2: SGHRS, YFSETQ. CDR3 region: CASSVGAGGITGELFF. CDR3 DNA: TGCGCCAGCAGCGTCGGCGCGGGGGGCATCACCGGGGAGCTGTTTTTT.

The rearrangement links TRBV12-5 to TRBJ1-6; the D gene is possibly TRBD1 (5 bases). The V end was cut by 0 bases, the J end by 7 bases, with 16 bases between. The CDR3 loop spans 17 amino acids. Germline V gene sequence: CDR1 LGHNT, CDR2 FRNRAP. This CDR3 reads CASGLVQQGPINSPLHF. In nucleotides, the CDR3 is TGTGCTAGTGGTTTGGTACAGCAGGGCCCCATCAATTCACCCCTCCACTTT.

The chain joins TRBV30 to TRBJ2-3; 9 bases are shared with TRBD1. Germline assignment: CDR1 GTSNPN and CDR2 SVGIG (reference sequence). Trimming at V came to 2 bases and at J to 1 base, leaving 1 base not matched to a gene. The CDR3 loop spans 14 amino acids. Here the CDR3 DNA reads TGTGCCTGGAGTTGGACAGGGGGCACAGATACGCAGTATTTT. Its protein is CAWSWTGGTDTQYF.

This clone was seen just once. The chain uses TRBV9 and TRBJ2-6; TRBD1 aligns across 8 bases. Germline values: CDR1 SGDLS, CDR2 YYNGEE. The CDR3 totals 15 residues. J gave up 6 bases and V 4 bases, and 6 bases lay outside the gene matches. CDR3 DNA sequence: TGTGCCAGCAGCACCAACAGGGGGGTGGCCAACGTCCTGACTTTC. Protein product: CASSTNRGVANVLTF.

J is TRBJ1-1 and V is TRBV9; TRBD1 agrees at 10 bases. The CDR3 is 13 residues long. V was clipped by 3 bases and J by 4 bases; unmatched bases: 0. Germline CDR1 SGDLS, CDR2 YYNGEE. The CDR3 DNA sequence: TGTGCCAGCAGCGGGACAGGGGGCACTGAAGCTTTCTTT. Amino acid sequence: CASSGTGGTEAFF.

This rearrangement joins TRBV28 to TRBJ2-6; possibly TRBD1 for D (5 bases). V lost 3 bases, J lost 4 bases, and 10 bases lay in between. This CDR3 region has 15 residues. In germline, CDR1 is MDHEN, CDR2 SYDVKM. Here the CDR3 reads CASSFQGYGANVLTF. CDR3 in DNA: TGTGCCAGCAGTTTCCAGGGCTACGGGGCCAACGTCCTGACTTTC. The entire variable domain, with the rest obtained from reference TRBV28 and TRBJ2-6, is as follows: DVKVTQSSRYLVKRTGEKVFLECVQDMDHENMFWYRQDPGLGLRLIYFSYDVKMKEKGDIPEGYSVSREKKERFSLILESASTNQTSMYLCASSFQGYGANVLTFGAGSRLTVL.

The V gene is TRBV7-8, the J gene TRBJ1-1; D may be TRBD1 (6 bases). V shed 4 bases and J shed 1 base, with 10 bases lying between them. Germline V gene data show CDR1 as SGHVS and CDR2 as FQNEAQ. The CDR3 consists of 14 residues. The CDR3 loop reads CASSSTGPNTEAFF. CDR3 nucleotides: TGTGCCAGCAGCTCGACAGGCCCGAACACTGAAGCTTTCTTT.

V usage is TRBV19 and J usage is TRBJ2-7, with D perhaps assigned TRBD1 or TRBD2 (5 bases each). Germline V gene data show CDR1 as LNHDA and CDR2 as SQIVND (reference sequence). The germline V and J ends were trimmed by 4 bases and 3 bases, with 13 bases remaining between them. The CDR3 is made up of 14 amino acids. Here the CDR3 DNA reads TGTGCCAGTAGTAGAGGTGCAGGGAGCTACGAGCAGTACTTC. Its translation: CASSRGAGSYEQYF.

This chain connects TRBV5-1 to TRBJ2-7, with TRBD2 matching over 10 bases. The V gene's germline CDR1 is SGHRS and CDR2 YFSETQ. V gave up 0 bases and J gave up 4 bases; unmatched junction bases: 13. CDR3 length equals 18 residues. The CDR3 DNA reads as TGCGCCAGCAGCTTGGAGTTCGGGCTAGCGGGAGTTCGGTACGAGCAGTACTTC. This gives the protein CASSLEFGLAGVRYEQYF.

The chain is built from TRBV19 and TRBJ1-4, with D unresolved. Trimming removed 1 base from V and 12 bases from J, with 9 bases in between. There are 12 residues in the CDR3. Germline CDR1 LNHDA, CDR2 SQIVND (reference sequence). The CDR3: CASSIGRRELFF. The CDR3 region has the DNA TGTGCCAGTAGTATAGGGAGACGAGAACTGTTTTTT.

The rearrangement joins TRBV4-2 to TRBJ2-1; D call uncertain. The CDR3 is 14 amino acids. Looked up from germline, CDR1 is LGHNA and CDR2 is YNFKEQ. Trimming took off 0 bases at V and 4 bases at J, with 7 bases between the two ends. The CDR3 DNA is TGTGCCAGCAGCCAAGATAACATATACAATGAGCAGTTCTTC. It is translated as CASSQDNIYNEQFF.

The chain's CDR3 is CASSSTGGSSYEQYF. CDR3 sequence (DNA): TGTGCCAGTAGTAGTACAGGGGGAAGCTCCTACGAGCAGTACTTC. V and J are TRBV19 and TRBJ2-7; 8 bases are shared with TRBD1. This CDR3 comprises 15 residues. The germline gives CDR1 LNHDA, CDR2 SQIVND (reference sequence). The trim removed 4 bases at V and 0 bases at J, leaving 5 bases unmatched.

J is TRBJ2-5 and V is TRBV9; D possibly corresponds to TRBD2 (6 bases). Trimming removed 3 bases from V and 4 bases from J, with 16 bases in between. The CDR3 runs to 15 residues. Germline loops: CDR1 SGDLS, CDR2 YYNGEE. The CDR3 region is CASSGRANPGETQYF. The CDR3 DNA follows: TGTGCCAGCAGCGGGAGGGCTAACCCGGGAGAGACCCAGTACTTC.

In its sample, this clone was seen a few times. V gene TRBV10-3 combines with J gene TRBJ2-7; D unclear. CDR1 is ENHRY and CDR2 is SYGVKD in the germline V gene. Trimming cost V 5 bases and J 6 bases, with 8 bases left between them. The CDR3 is 11 amino acids. The CDR3 nucleotides are TGTGCCATCAGTTTAGGGTTCGAGCAGTACTTC. Translating gives CAISLGFEQYF.

This rearrangement joins TRBV28 to TRBJ2-5; TRBD2 matches 7 bases. The CDR3 sequence is 13 residues long. CDR1 MDHEN and CDR2 SYDVKM come from the germline V gene. Trimming removed 8 bases from V and 4 bases from J; junction bases left unmatched: 7. This CDR3 is CASVPWGGETQYF. Here the CDR3 DNA reads TGTGCCAGCGTACCTTGGGGGGGAGAGACCCAGTACTTC. Using reference TRBV28 and TRBJ2-5 for the parts outside the CDR3, the full variable domain is DVKVTQSSRYLVKRTGEKVFLECVQDMDHENMFWYRQDPGLGLRLIYFSYDVKMKEKGDIPEGYSVSREKKERFSLILESASTNQTSMYLCASVPWGGETQYFGPGTRLLVL.

In its sample, this clone was seen once. The chain is built from TRBV6-1 and TRBJ2-1; 11 nucleotides align to TRBD2. The CDR3 covers 18 residues. The junction had 8 bases not matched to a gene; V was cut back by 0 bases and J by 4 bases. From germline, CDR1 is MNHNS and CDR2 SASEGT. The DNA for the CDR3 is TGTGCCAGCAGTGAAGCGGTGACTAGCGGGATGGATTACAATGAGCAGTTCTTC. It codes for CASSEAVTSGMDYNEQFF.

The V and J genes are TRBV11-2 and TRBJ1-4; TRBD1 agrees at 7 bases. CDR3 length: 14 amino acids. The germline V gene has CDR1 SGHAT and CDR2 FQNNGV. V lost 1 base and J lost 8; bases outside the gene matches: 4. CDR3 amino acids: CASSLGQGGEKLFF. For the CDR3, the DNA is TGTGCCAGCAGCTTAGGACAGGGAGGAGAAAAACTGTTTTTT.